A single sample is the source of the 6 T cell receptor beta chains below, sequenced in a study of T cells after yellow fever vaccination. Using its own MiXCR run on the 5' RACE reads, TCRdb lists one record per CDR3 protein. Among about 550,000 distinct CDR3 sequences listed, over 15% were seen once. The sequenced sample was PBMCs, obtained 15 days after the yellow fever booster vaccination. These receptors came from a man aged 30 to 39 who received the YFV17D yellow fever vaccine.

This clonotype turned up a few times. The V gene is TRBV25-1, the J gene TRBJ1-6, with D uncertain. The CDR3 runs to 15 residues. The V and J ends lost 8 bases and 0 bases respectively, with 11 bases between them. Germline CDR1 is MGHDK and CDR2 is SYGVNS. The CDR3 DNA sequence: TGTGCCAGCGGGCCTAGAAGCTCCTATAATTCACCCCTCCACTTT. Its protein is CASGPRSSYNSPLHF.

The genes are TRBV3-1 and TRBJ2-2; 12 bases match TRBD2. With 8 bases clipped from V and 2 bases from J, the junction kept 12 bases outside the gene matches. Germline loops: CDR1 LGHDT, CDR2 YNNKEL (reference sequence). This CDR3 is built from 18 residues. CDR3 residues: CASDFPGTSGLNTGELFF. CDR3 coding DNA: TGTGCCAGCGACTTCCCCGGGACTAGCGGGCTAAACACCGGGGAGCTGTTTTTT.

J is TRBJ2-3 and V is TRBV20-1; 7 nucleotides agree with TRBD2. The CDR3 contains 14 residues. With V trimmed by 6 bases and J by 1 base, 7 bases remained unmatched. Germline V lookup: CDR1 DFQATT, CDR2 SNEGSKA (reference sequence). The CDR3 sequence: CSAGSSGRTDTQYF. CDR3 sequence (DNA): TGCAGTGCAGGGTCTAGCGGCCGCACAGATACGCAGTATTTT.

This clonotype was observed a few times. This chain links TRBV12-3 or TRBV12-4 with TRBJ2-3; a possible D gene is TRBD1 (6 bases). The CDR3 is 14 amino acids. The germline V and J ends were trimmed by 4 bases and 4 bases, with 12 bases remaining between them. The CDR3 nucleotides read TGTGCCAGCAGTTCCAACAGGGTTCCAGATACGCAGTATTTT. The encoded protein is CASSSNRVPDTQYF.

The gene calls are TRBV20-1 and TRBJ2-1; TRBD1 or TRBD2 may be the D gene (5 bases each). Germline CDR1 DFQATT, CDR2 SNEGSKA (reference sequence). The CDR3 is 14 amino acids. The V end lost 0 bases, the J end lost 7 bases, and 13 bases lay between the germline ends. Here the CDR3 reads CSAREGPWGNEQFF. Written as DNA, the CDR3 is TGCAGTGCTAGAGAGGGACCGTGGGGGAATGAGCAGTTCTTC.

This clonotype turned up a few times. One end of the junction is discordant with germline, which a read error may explain. V and J are TRBV3-1 and TRBJ2-1; 8 nucleotides match TRBD2. Germline loops: CDR1 LGHDT, CDR2 YNNKEL (reference sequence). This CDR3 is 16 amino acids long. This CDR3 is CACSHSRGRSYNEQFF. The CDR3 DNA is TGTGCCTGCAGCCATTCCCGCGGGAGGTCGTACAATGAGCAGTTCTTC.